These 2 T cell receptor beta chains were all obtained from the same sample, sequenced in a study of blood T cell repertoires in COVID-19. Sequencing used immunoSEQ multiplex PCR; TCRdb keeps in-frame clones, though not all of them. The sample consists of 240,000 or so clones, over 80% of them appearing once. Sequenced material: PBMCs or T cells enriched from blood (not recorded which). The receptors were sampled from a man between 50 and 59 years old who had been exposed to COVID-19.

The rearrangement links TRBV2 to TRBJ1-2; 9 nucleotides align to TRBD1. The V and J ends lost 3 bases and 5 bases, in that order; junction bases with no gene match: 4. This CDR3 comprises 14 residues. Germline V CDR1 and CDR2: SNHLY, FYNNEI. CDR3 coding DNA: TGTGCCAGCAGTGAGGACAGGGGAACGTATGGCTACACCTTC. The encoded protein is CASSEDRGTYGYTF.

V gene TRBV4-1 combines with J gene TRBJ1-6, with 7 bases fitting TRBD1. V lost 1 base and J lost 7; bases outside the gene matches: 10. Germline values: CDR1 MGHRA, CDR2 YSYEKL. The length of the CDR3 is 17 residues. This CDR3 reads CASSQGVGTVGNSPLHF. The CDR3 coding sequence is TGCGCCAGCAGCCAAGGCGTAGGGACAGTGGGAAATTCACCCCTCCACTTT.